The following is a T cell receptor beta chain sequence with its context. Its antigen remains unidentified. The same CDR3 also results from other DNA sequences found in this sample. The data were obtained in a study of shared clonotypes between healthy human individuals. Study conclusions and caveats: Sharing across a handful of donors was seen in 4% to 5.5% of naive CD4 clonotypes.

It was CD45RO-negative cells, positively selected for CCR7, that made up naive CD8 cells, with terminally differentiated effector memory CD45RA+ cells excluded. Adult donors, all healthy and HIV-negative, had no recent acute infections or vaccinations. Libraries were prepared by immunoSEQ multiplex PCR; TCRdb keeps only in-frame clonotypes and omits some of them. The repertoire holds roughly 850,000 clones, roughly 96% seen once, with less than 0.3% in the top ten. This TCR came from a man aged 30 to 39 in good health. Sequencing used naive CD8+ T cells sorted from blood.

Written as DNA, the CDR3 is TGTGCCAGCAGTTGGGGGACAGGGTCCTACGAGCAGTACTTC. Protein: CASSWGTGSYEQYF. The V call is TRBV27, the J call TRBJ2-7, with 9 bases fitting TRBD1. Per germline, CDR1 MNHEY and CDR2 SMNVEV (reference sequence). The trim removed 4 bases at V and 1 base at J, leaving 2 bases unmatched. The CDR3 extends over 14 amino acids.